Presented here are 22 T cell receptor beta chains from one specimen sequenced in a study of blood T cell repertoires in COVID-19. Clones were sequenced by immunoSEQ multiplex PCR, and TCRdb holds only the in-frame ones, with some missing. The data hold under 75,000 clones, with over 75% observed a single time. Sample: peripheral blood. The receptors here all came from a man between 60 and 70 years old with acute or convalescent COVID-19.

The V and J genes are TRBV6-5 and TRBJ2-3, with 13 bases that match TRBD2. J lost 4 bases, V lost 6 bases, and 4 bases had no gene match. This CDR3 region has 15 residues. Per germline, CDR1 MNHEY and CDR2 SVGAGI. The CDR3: CASRGTSGAADTQYF. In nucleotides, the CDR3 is TGTGCCAGCAGGGGGACTAGCGGGGCTGCAGATACGCAGTATTTT.

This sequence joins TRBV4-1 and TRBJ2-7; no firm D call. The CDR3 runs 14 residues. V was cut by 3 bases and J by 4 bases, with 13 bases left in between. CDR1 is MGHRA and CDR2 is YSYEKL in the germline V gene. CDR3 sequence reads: CASSHRSANYEQYF. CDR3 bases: TGCGCCAGCAGCCATAGATCCGCTAATTACGAGCAGTACTTC.

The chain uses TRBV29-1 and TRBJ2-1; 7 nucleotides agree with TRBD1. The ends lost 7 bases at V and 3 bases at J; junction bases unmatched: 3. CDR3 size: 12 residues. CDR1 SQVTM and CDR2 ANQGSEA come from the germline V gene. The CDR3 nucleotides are TGCAGCGCTCGACAGGGCTACAATGAGCAGTTCTTC. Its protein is CSARQGYNEQFF.

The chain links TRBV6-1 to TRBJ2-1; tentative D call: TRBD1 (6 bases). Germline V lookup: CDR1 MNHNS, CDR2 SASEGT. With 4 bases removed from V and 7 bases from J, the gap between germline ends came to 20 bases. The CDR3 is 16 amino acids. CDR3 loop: CASSVLQGLSPNEQFF. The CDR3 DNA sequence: TGTGCCAGCAGTGTGCTACAGGGTCTCTCCCCGAATGAGCAGTTCTTC.

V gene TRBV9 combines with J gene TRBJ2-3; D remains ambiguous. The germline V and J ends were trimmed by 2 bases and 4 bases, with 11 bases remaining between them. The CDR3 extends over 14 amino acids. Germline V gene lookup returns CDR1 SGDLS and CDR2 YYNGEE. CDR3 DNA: TGTGCCAGCAGCGTCCTCACGGTTGCAGATACGCAGTATTTT. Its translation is CASSVLTVADTQYF.

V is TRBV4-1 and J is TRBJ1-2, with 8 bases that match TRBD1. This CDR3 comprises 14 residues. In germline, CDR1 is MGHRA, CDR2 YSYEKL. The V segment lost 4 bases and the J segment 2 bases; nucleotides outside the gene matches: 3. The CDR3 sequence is CASSLRTGNYGYTF. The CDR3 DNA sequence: TGCGCCAGCAGCCTTCGGACAGGGAACTATGGCTACACCTTC.

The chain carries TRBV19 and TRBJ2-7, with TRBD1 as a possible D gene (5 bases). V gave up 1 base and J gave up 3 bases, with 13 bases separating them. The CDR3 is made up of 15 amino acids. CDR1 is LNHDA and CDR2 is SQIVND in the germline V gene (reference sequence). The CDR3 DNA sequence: TGTGCCAGTAGTATAGTGGAGACAGCAATCTACGAGCAGTACTTC. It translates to CASSIVETAIYEQYF.

CDR3 region: CASSLAAAGVQETQYF. CDR3 nucleotides: TGTGCCAGCAGCTTAGCGGCGGCGGGGGTACAAGAGACCCAGTACTTC. The chain is built from TRBV7-2 and TRBJ2-5, with 7 nucleotides matching TRBD2. Germline values: CDR1 SGHTA, CDR2 FQGNSA. Unmatched junction bases numbered 6, after V lost 0 bases and J lost 2 bases. This CDR3 has 16 amino acids.

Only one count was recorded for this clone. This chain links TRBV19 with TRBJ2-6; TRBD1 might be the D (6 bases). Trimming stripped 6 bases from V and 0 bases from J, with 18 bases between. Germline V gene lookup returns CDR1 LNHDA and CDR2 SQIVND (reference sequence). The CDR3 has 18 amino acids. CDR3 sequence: CASRVTGPQFSGANVLTF. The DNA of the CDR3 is TGTGCCAGTAGAGTGACAGGCCCCCAATTCTCTGGGGCCAACGTCCTGACTTTC. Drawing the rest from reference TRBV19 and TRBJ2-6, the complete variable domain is DGGITQSPKYLFRKEGQNVTLSCEQNLNHDAMYWYRQDPGQGLRLIYYSQIVNDFQKGDIAEGYSVSREKKESFPLTVTSAQKNPTAFYLCASRVTGPQFSGANVLTFGAGSRLTVL.

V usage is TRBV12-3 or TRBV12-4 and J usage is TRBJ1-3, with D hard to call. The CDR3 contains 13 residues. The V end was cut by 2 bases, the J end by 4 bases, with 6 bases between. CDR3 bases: TGTGCCAGCAGTTTAACGGGGGGAAACACCATATATTTT. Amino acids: CASSLTGGNTIYF.

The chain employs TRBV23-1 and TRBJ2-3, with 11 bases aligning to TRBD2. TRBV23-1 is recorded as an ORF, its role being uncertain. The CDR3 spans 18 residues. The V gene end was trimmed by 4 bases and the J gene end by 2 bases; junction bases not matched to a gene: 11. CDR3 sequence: CASSPISGGADNTDTQYF. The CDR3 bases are TGCGCCAGCAGTCCGATTAGCGGGGGGGCGGACAACACAGATACGCAGTATTTT.

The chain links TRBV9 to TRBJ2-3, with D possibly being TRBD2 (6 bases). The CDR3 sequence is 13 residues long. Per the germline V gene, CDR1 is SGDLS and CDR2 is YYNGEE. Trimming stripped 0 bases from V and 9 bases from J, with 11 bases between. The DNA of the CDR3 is TGTGCCAGCAGCGTAGAGGGTGGGAGGACGCAGTATTTT. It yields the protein CASSVEGGRTQYF.

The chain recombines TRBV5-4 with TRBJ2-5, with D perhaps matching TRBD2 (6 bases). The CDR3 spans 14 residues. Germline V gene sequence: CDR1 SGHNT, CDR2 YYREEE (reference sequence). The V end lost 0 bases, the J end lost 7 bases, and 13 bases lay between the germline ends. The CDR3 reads CASSLGGGLVTQYF. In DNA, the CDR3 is TGTGCCAGCAGCTTGGGTGGGGGGTTAGTGACCCAGTACTTC.

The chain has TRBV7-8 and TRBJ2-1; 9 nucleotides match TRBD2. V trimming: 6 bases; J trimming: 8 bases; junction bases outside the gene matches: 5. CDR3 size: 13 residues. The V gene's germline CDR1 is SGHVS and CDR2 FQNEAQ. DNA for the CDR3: TGTGCCAGCAGGCGGGGGGGGACCGATGAGCAGTTCTTC. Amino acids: CASRRGGTDEQFF.

The CDR3, as DNA: TGTGCCACCAGCCGAAGAGGAGAAGCTGCCGGGGAGCTGTTTTTT. Protein sequence: CATSRRGEAAGELFF. The chain has TRBV15 and TRBJ2-2; D unresolved. This CDR3 has 15 amino acids. V shed 5 bases and J shed 6 bases, with 16 bases lying between them. Germline-derived CDR1 and CDR2 are LNHNV and YYDKDF (reference sequence).

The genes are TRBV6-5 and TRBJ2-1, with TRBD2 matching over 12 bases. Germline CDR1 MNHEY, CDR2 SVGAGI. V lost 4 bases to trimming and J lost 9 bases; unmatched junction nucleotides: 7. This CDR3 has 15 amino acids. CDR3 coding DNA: TGTGCCAGCAGTTCGCCTAGCGGGGGGGCCGGTGAGCAGTTCTTC. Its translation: CASSSPSGGAGEQFF.

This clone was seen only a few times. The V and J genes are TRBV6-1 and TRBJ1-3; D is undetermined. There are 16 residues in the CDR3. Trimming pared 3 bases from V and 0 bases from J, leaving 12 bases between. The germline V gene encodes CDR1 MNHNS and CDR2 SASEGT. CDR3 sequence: CASSEVAVISGNTIYF. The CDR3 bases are TGTGCCAGCAGTGAGGTCGCGGTAATCTCTGGAAACACCATATATTTT.

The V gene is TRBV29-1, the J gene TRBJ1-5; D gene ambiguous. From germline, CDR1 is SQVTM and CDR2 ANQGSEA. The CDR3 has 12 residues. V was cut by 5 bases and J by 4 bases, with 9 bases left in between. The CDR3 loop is CSVSSGNQPQHF. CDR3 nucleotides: TGCAGCGTTTCGTCGGGGAATCAGCCCCAGCATTTT.

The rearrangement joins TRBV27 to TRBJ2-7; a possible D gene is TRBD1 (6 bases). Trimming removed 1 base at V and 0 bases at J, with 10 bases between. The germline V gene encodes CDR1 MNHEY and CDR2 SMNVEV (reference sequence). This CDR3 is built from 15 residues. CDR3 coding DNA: TGTGCCAGCAGTTTATGGACAGCCAGCTCCTACGAGCAGTACTTC. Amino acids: CASSLWTASSYEQYF.

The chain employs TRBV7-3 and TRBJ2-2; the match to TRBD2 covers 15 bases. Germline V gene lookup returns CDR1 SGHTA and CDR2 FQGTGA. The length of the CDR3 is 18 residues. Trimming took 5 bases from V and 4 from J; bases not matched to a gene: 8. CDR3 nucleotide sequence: TGTGCCAGCAGCCCGACCGGGACTAGCGGGGGGTTCACCGGGGAGCTGTTTTTT. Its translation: CASSPTGTSGGFTGELFF.

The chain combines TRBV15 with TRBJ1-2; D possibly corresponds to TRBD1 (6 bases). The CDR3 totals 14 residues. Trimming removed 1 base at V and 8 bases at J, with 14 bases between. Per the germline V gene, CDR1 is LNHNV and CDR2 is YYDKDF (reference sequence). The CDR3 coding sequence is TGTGCCACCAGCAGAGTGCCGGCGAGGGGGGGCTACACCTTC. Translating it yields CATSRVPARGGYTF.

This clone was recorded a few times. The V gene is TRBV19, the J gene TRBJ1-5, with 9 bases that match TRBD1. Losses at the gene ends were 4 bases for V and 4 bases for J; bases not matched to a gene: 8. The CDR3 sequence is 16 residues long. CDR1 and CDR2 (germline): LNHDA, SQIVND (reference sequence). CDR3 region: CASSTYDRGSNQPQHF. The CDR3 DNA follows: TGTGCCAGTAGTACTTACGACAGGGGGAGTAATCAGCCCCAGCATTTT.